The clone carrying this TCR beta chain has only a few counts. Trimming left V 0 bases short and J 8 bases short, with 17 bases between. The CDR3 sequence is 16 residues long. Per germline, CDR1 MNHEY and CDR2 SVGAGI. This sample stems from a study of T cell changes during pregnancy in multiple sclerosis. TCRdb's table, derived via immunoSEQ multiplex PCR, lists solely in-frame clones and lacks some. Of about 40,000 clones listed, approximately 91% are singletons. Source: CD4+ T cells from peripheral blood mononuclear cells, taken in the second trimester of pregnancy. The sequence came from a female donor in good health, enrolled as a control in a pregnancy study. J is TRBJ1-3 and V is TRBV6-5; possible D gene TRBD1, 6 bases. CDR3 bases: TGTGCCAGCAGTTACTCGTTTCAGGGGAGAGTCGACACCATATATTTT. Translating gives CASSYSFQGRVDTIYF.